The 7 T cell receptor beta chains reported below all come from one sample, sequenced in a study of cytomegalovirus exposure and HLA in healthy donors. The PCR ran on 60 Vbeta and 13 Jbeta primers. Sequencing used immunoSEQ multiplex PCR; TCRdb keeps in-frame clones, though not all of them. Here the sample spans 250,000 or so clones, 85% being singletons. Sample: PBMCs. The receptors shown here come from a human donor in good health.

This clone appeared a single time. The rearrangement links TRBV10-3 to TRBJ2-1; D is perhaps TRBD2 (5 bases). This CDR3 spans 13 amino acids. CDR1 and CDR2 (germline): ENHRY, SYGVKD. Trimming took 10 bases from V and 10 from J, leaving 20 bases between them. CDR3 nucleotides: TGTGCCACCCAAAGCGGAGCCCAAGGCGAGCAGTTCTTC. Amino acids: CATQSGAQGEQFF.

The rearrangement uses TRBV5-6 and TRBJ2-7; TRBD2 matches at 11 bases. The V and J ends lost 4 bases and 5 bases, in that order; junction bases with no gene match: 8. The CDR3 spans 15 residues. The germline V gene has CDR1 SGHDT and CDR2 YYEEEE. The CDR3 coding sequence is TGTGCCAGCAGCGTCCTAGCGGGAGGTCTTCACGAGCAGTACTTC. It encodes CASSVLAGGLHEQYF.

The rearrangement links TRBV4-1 to TRBJ2-5; D possibly corresponds to TRBD1 (5 bases). This CDR3 comprises 15 residues. The V gene's germline CDR1 is MGHRA and CDR2 YSYEKL. Between the trimmed V and J ends, which lost 1 base and 4 bases, there was a span of 13 bases. The CDR3 bases are TGCGCCAGCAGCCAAGGAGCAGGGCAGGGAGAGACCCAGTACTTC. Amino acids: CASSQGAGQGETQYF.

As regards this clone: Other DNA sequences in this sample translate to the same CDR3. This chain links TRBV5-6 with TRBJ1-3, with 7 bases lining up with TRBD1. J was trimmed by 7 bases and V by 5 bases; bases with no gene match: 9. Germline V gene data show CDR1 as SGHDT and CDR2 as YYEEEE. The CDR3 has 14 residues. The DNA for the CDR3 is TGTGCCAGCAGATCCACAGGGGACGGGAACACCATATATTTT. It yields the protein CASRSTGDGNTIYF.

This clone was found once. The J gene is TRBJ2-1, the V gene TRBV9, with 11 positions matching TRBD2. Germline assignment: CDR1 SGDLS and CDR2 YYNGEE. The CDR3 loop spans 15 amino acids. J was trimmed by 7 bases and V by 0 bases; bases with no gene match: 3. CDR3 loop: CASSVGASGGNEQFF. In nucleotides, the CDR3 is TGTGCCAGCAGCGTAGGGGCTAGCGGGGGGAATGAGCAGTTCTTC.

In nucleotides, the CDR3 is TGCGCCAGCAGCCGGATACTCTGGGGGGCAACTAATGAAAAACTGTTTTTT. It specifies CASSRILWGATNEKLFF. This rearrangement joins TRBV4-1 to TRBJ1-4; D might be TRBD1 (5 bases). Trimming cost V 4 bases and J 0 bases, with 15 bases left between them. Germline values: CDR1 MGHRA, CDR2 YSYEKL. This CDR3 has 17 residues.

The chain recombines TRBV7-9 with TRBJ1-3; 8 nucleotides agree with TRBD1. CDR1 is SEHNR, CDR2 FQNEAQ, per germline (reference sequence). The CDR3 extends over 18 amino acids. Trimming at V came to 2 bases and at J to 0 bases, leaving 9 bases not matched to a gene. CDR3 in DNA: TGTGCCAGCAGCTTATGGACTAACGACAGGGGCTCTGGAAACACCATATATTTT. Its translation: CASSLWTNDRGSGNTIYF.